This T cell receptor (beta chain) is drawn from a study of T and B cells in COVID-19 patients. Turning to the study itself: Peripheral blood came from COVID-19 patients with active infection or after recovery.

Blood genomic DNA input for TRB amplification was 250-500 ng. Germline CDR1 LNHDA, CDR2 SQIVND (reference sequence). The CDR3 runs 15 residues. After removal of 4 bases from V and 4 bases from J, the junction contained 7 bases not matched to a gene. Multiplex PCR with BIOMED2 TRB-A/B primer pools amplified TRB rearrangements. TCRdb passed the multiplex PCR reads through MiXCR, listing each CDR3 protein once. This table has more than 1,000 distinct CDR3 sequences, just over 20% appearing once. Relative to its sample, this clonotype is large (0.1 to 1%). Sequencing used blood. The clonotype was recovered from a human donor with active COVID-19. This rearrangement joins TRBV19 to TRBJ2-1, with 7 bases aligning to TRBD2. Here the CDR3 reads CASSTGWGGYNEQFF. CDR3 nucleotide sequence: TGTGCCAGTAGTACAGGGTGGGGGGGATACAATGAGCAGTTCTTC.